The source of this TCR beta chain is a study of T cells after yellow fever vaccination. Germline values: CDR1 SGHTA, CDR2 FQGTGA. The CDR3 sequence is 13 residues long. J gave up 7 bases and V 5 bases, and 5 bases lay outside the gene matches. From the 5' RACE reads, TCRdb called clonotypes with MiXCR, one entry per CDR3 protein. The sample consists of under 250,000 distinct CDR3 sequences, 6.9% of them appearing once. The sample was CD4+ T cells sorted from PBMCs, taken 15 days after the yellow fever booster vaccination. The receptor was isolated from a man aged 30 to 39 who received the YFV17D yellow fever vaccine. The V call is TRBV7-3, the J call TRBJ2-1, with 7 bases aligning to TRBD2. CDR3 sequence reads: CASSTWGGNEQFF. CDR3 nucleotide sequence: TGTGCCAGCAGCACCTGGGGAGGGAATGAGCAGTTCTTC.